The TCR beta chain described here comes from a study of Graves' ophthalmopathy and Graves' hyperthyroidism. Per germline, CDR1 SQVTM and CDR2 ANQGSEA. This CDR3 has 13 amino acids. The germline V and J ends were trimmed by 5 bases and 4 bases, with 14 bases remaining between them. Amplifying from RNA transcripts, the study obtained TCR beta CDR3 regions. A first-round RT-PCR used HTBI primers, followed by a second-round multiplex PCR. Via MiXCR, TCRdb re-called the multiplex PCR reads, giving one row per CDR3 protein. The sample contains almost 750,000 distinct CDR3 sequences, 40% of which appear only once. Many counts were recorded for this clonotype. The antigen remains unidentified. Study-wide results and caveats: For separating ophthalmopathy from stable hyperthyroidism, a 13-signature model gave almost 90% sensitivity and approximately 76% specificity.

The sample taken for sequencing was peripheral blood. The clonotype was recovered from an adult man with Graves' ophthalmopathy. The chain combines TRBV29-1 with TRBJ1-2; D might be TRBD1 (5 bases). CDR3 protein: CSVRLGESYGYTF. The CDR3 DNA follows: TGCAGCGTTCGGTTGGGGGAGTCCTATGGCTACACCTTC.